This T cell receptor (beta chain) was identified during a study of blood T cell repertoires in COVID-19. Measured with immunoSEQ multiplex PCR; TCRdb has only the in-frame clones, and not every one. The data contain about 240,000 clones, about 86% of them singletons. Trimming cost V 4 bases and J 0 bases, with 14 bases left between them. CDR1 and CDR2 from the germline V gene are LGHNA and YSLEER. CDR3 length equals 16 residues. Source material: peripheral blood. The chain combines TRBV4-3 with TRBJ2-3; tentative D call: TRBD1 (5 bases). The source is a man aged 55-75 years with acute or convalescent COVID-19. The CDR3 nucleotides are TGCGCCAGCAGCCGATCCGACAGCTCTAGCACAGATACGCAGTATTTT. Translation gives CASSRSDSSSTDTQYF.